This TCR beta chain was sequenced during a study of T cell responses to AZD1222 COVID-19 vaccine. Study summary: It was second doses at about 4 or about 12 weeks that were pooled. Study observations and caveats: Baseline testing showed seropositivity in only a handful of AZD1222 recipients. With two AZD1222 doses given, Spike-specific TCR breadth and depth both rose.

A word on this clone: Its antigen is unknown.

The CDR3 has 12 residues. V lost 3 bases to trimming and J lost 2 bases, with 7 bases between them. The V gene's germline CDR1 is DFQATT and CDR2 SNEGSKA (reference sequence). The protocol was immunoSEQ multiplex PCR, while the TCRdb copy is restricted to in-frame clones and leaves out a portion. The sample yields 74,000 or so clones, around four fifths seen once. The TCR comes from an adult in good health. The genes are TRBV20-1 and TRBJ1-1, with unresolved D. The material sequenced was peripheral blood, taken on day 0 of AZD1222 vaccination. CDR3 in DNA: TGCAGTGCTAGTCCGGATAACACTGAAGCTTTCTTT. Encoded protein: CSASPDNTEAFF.